This entry lists 30 T cell receptor beta chains sequenced from one sample in a study of blood T cell repertoires in COVID-19. Method: immunoSEQ multiplex PCR; TCRdb's copy keeps in-frame clones and lacks some. The sample holds 140,000 to 150,000 clones, approximately 88% seen once. Input material: peripheral blood. These TCRs come from a man aged 55 to 70 with active or convalescent COVID-19.

This chain uses TRBV27 with TRBJ2-1, with 7 bases identical to TRBD1. The CDR3 consists of 17 residues. Germline values: CDR1 MNHEY, CDR2 SMNVEV (reference sequence). V was clipped by 3 bases and J by 2 bases; unmatched bases: 10. CDR3 in DNA: TGTGCCAGCAGTTTCTCACCGAAGGGGGCCACCTACAATGAGCAGTTCTTC. It specifies CASSFSPKGATYNEQFF.

This chain links TRBV19 with TRBJ1-1; 7 bases agree with TRBD1. With 5 bases clipped from V and 5 bases from J, the junction kept 8 bases outside the gene matches. Per germline, CDR1 LNHDA and CDR2 SQIVND (reference sequence). The CDR3 is made up of 14 amino acids. The CDR3 loop is CASSPTYRGTEAFF. CDR3 coding DNA: TGTGCCAGTAGTCCCACCTACAGGGGTACTGAAGCTTTCTTT.

V usage is TRBV28 and J usage is TRBJ1-4, with D possibly being TRBD1 (5 bases). There are 15 residues in the CDR3. With 6 bases removed from V and 6 bases from J, the gap between germline ends came to 17 bases. The germline CDR1 and CDR2 sequences are MDHEN and SYDVKM. The CDR3 here is CASRTMTALDEKLFF. The CDR3 coding sequence is TGTGCCAGCAGGACGATGACAGCCTTAGATGAAAAACTGTTTTTT.

CDR3 bases: TGCGCCAGCAGCTTGGGCGGGGGCCGGGAGACCCAGTACTTC. As protein: CASSLGGGRETQYF. The V call is TRBV5-1, the J call TRBJ2-5; tentative D call: TRBD2 (7 bases). V lost 0 bases, J lost 5 bases, and 11 bases lay in between. Germline V lookup: CDR1 SGHRS, CDR2 YFSETQ. The CDR3 loop spans 14 amino acids.

The chain links TRBV6-5 to TRBJ2-1; 10 nucleotides match TRBD1. The V and J ends lost 6 bases and 4 bases, in that order; junction bases with no gene match: 6. There are 15 residues in the CDR3. Germline V gives CDR1 MNHEY, CDR2 SVGAGI. Here the CDR3 DNA reads TGTGCCAGCAGCTGGGGACAGGGGAGGTACAATGAGCAGTTCTTC. It yields the protein CASSWGQGRYNEQFF.

The J gene is TRBJ1-2, the V gene TRBV27; D call uncertain. The CDR3 spans 15 residues. Germline-derived CDR1 and CDR2 are MNHEY and SMNVEV (reference sequence). Trimming removed 3 bases from V and 8 bases from J, with 19 bases in between. CDR3: CASSFHPITESGYTF. Written as DNA, the CDR3 is TGTGCCAGCAGTTTTCACCCTATAACCGAGTCCGGCTACACCTTC.

V gene TRBV28 combines with J gene TRBJ1-2; D is perhaps TRBD1 (5 bases). The CDR3 is 15 residues long. Between the trimmed V and J ends, which lost 7 bases and 0 bases, there was a span of 15 bases. Germline V lookup: CDR1 MDHEN, CDR2 SYDVKM. In DNA form, the CDR3 reads TGTGCCAGCAATCCGGGGGGAAGAGCTAACTATGGCTACACCTTC. Translated, it gives CASNPGGRANYGYTF.

This clone was picked up a small number of times. The chain carries TRBV28 and TRBJ1-1, with D perhaps matching TRBD1 (6 bases). V lost 5 bases to trimming and J lost 0 bases, with 16 bases between them. The CDR3 has 16 amino acids. CDR1 MDHEN and CDR2 SYDVKM come from the germline V gene. This chain's CDR3 is CASSPMTGSMNTEAFF. In nucleotides, the CDR3 is TGTGCCAGCAGTCCAATGACAGGATCTATGAACACTGAAGCTTTCTTT.

The chain has TRBV4-3 and TRBJ1-2; D remains unclear. V was cut by 0 bases and J by 2 bases, with 10 bases left in between. Germline V gene lookup returns CDR1 LGHNA and CDR2 YSLEER. This CDR3 contains 15 residues. The CDR3 DNA reads TGCGCCAGCAGCCAAGATCCGGCGGGCAACTATGGCTACACCTTC. This sequence encodes CASSQDPAGNYGYTF.

The chain recombines TRBV5-5 with TRBJ1-4; possible D gene TRBD1, 6 bases. The CDR3 is 15 residues long. Germline CDR1 reads SGHKS; CDR2 reads YYEKEE (reference sequence). V was cut by 4 bases and J by 0 bases, with 10 bases left in between. CDR3 region: CASSLRTATNEKLFF. The CDR3 DNA sequence: TGTGCCAGCAGCCTTCGGACAGCAACTAATGAAAAACTGTTTTTT.

This clone was counted once. The chain has TRBV5-1 and TRBJ2-2; TRBD1 is a possible D gene (5 bases). Germline CDR1 and CDR2: SGHRS and YFSETQ. V lost 0 bases and J lost 2, with 14 bases in between. The CDR3 has 17 residues. CDR3 region: CASSLEGRLLNTGELFF. The CDR3 region has the DNA TGCGCCAGCAGCTTGGAGGGGCGGCTTCTAAACACCGGGGAGCTGTTTTTT.

The V and J genes are TRBV15 and TRBJ1-6, with D unclear. V was clipped by 2 bases and J by 8 bases, with 28 bases between them. Germline assignment: CDR1 LNHNV and CDR2 YYDKDF (reference sequence). The CDR3 runs 20 residues. For the CDR3, the DNA is TGTGCCACCAGCAGACACAAGCTTACCGGGATAGAGAGGAATCATTCACCCCTCCACTTT. Its translation: CATSRHKLTGIERNHSPLHF.

CDR3 in DNA: TGTGCCAGCGGGAGAGCCAGCGGGATGACCTACGAGCAGTACTTC. Protein sequence: CASGRASGMTYEQYF. The chain links TRBV6-5 to TRBJ2-7; 7 bases map to TRBD2. CDR1 is MNHEY, CDR2 SVGAGI, per germline. V shed 8 bases, J shed 2 bases, and the junction held 12 bases outside the gene matches. The CDR3 runs 15 residues.

This chain connects TRBV6-6 to TRBJ2-7; TRBD1 agrees at 8 bases. This CDR3 contains 14 residues. Losses at the gene ends were 10 bases for V and 3 bases for J; bases not matched to a gene: 11. Germline assignment: CDR1 MNHNY and CDR2 SVGAGI (reference sequence). CDR3 loop: CATFPGTGYYEQYF. The CDR3 DNA reads as TGTGCCACCTTCCCCGGGACAGGATACTACGAGCAGTACTTC.

The rearrangement joins TRBV15 to TRBJ2-7; no clear D. From germline, CDR1 is LNHNV and CDR2 YYDKDF (reference sequence). V shed 4 bases and J shed 5 bases, with 12 bases lying between them. This CDR3 region has 13 residues. CDR3 protein: CATSNRLVHEQYF. CDR3 DNA sequence: TGTGCCACCAGCAACCGGCTAGTCCACGAGCAGTACTTC.

V is TRBV29-1 and J is TRBJ2-5, with a weak D call TRBD1 (6 bases). The CDR3 contains 12 residues. Per the germline V gene, CDR1 is SQVTM and CDR2 is ANQGSEA. V shed 4 bases and J shed 4 bases, with 10 bases lying between them. The DNA for the CDR3 is TGCAGCGTTGCACAGGGCGGAGAGACCCAGTACTTC. Translating gives CSVAQGGETQYF.

This clone was seen a few times. The gene calls are TRBV5-1 and TRBJ2-2, with TRBD2 identical over 12 bases. The trim removed 4 bases at V and 3 bases at J, leaving 10 bases unmatched. Germline V gene lookup returns CDR1 SGHRS and CDR2 YFSETQ. This CDR3 contains 18 residues. The CDR3 spells CASSAKTTSGSDTGELFF. CDR3 coding DNA: TGCGCCAGCAGCGCGAAAACGACTAGCGGGAGTGACACCGGGGAGCTGTTTTTT.

The rearrangement joins TRBV23-1 to TRBJ1-6; 8 nucleotides match TRBD1. TRBV23-1 is sorted into the ORF group, with uncertain function. The CDR3 totals 16 residues. V lost 4 bases, J lost 5 bases, and 7 bases stayed unmatched. In DNA, the CDR3 is TGCGCCAGCAGTCGGGCGCAGGGGGCCCATAATTCACCCCTCCACTTT. It yields the protein CASSRAQGAHNSPLHF.

The V and J genes are TRBV6-4 and TRBJ2-1, with TRBD2 as a possible D gene (5 bases). V was shortened by 4 bases and J by 6 bases, with 13 bases between the two germline ends. CDR1 is MRHNA, CDR2 SNTAGT, per germline. The CDR3 extends over 14 amino acids. The CDR3 sequence: CASSVNWESNEQFF. The CDR3 region has the DNA TGTGCCAGCAGTGTAAACTGGGAGAGCAATGAGCAGTTCTTC.

This chain joins TRBV24-1 and TRBJ2-1; 10 bases agree with TRBD2. V lost 3 bases, J lost 7 bases, and 8 bases stayed unmatched. From germline, CDR1 is KGHDR and CDR2 SFDVKD. The CDR3 contains 16 residues. The CDR3 sequence is CATSDGMSGRANEQFF. The DNA of the CDR3 is TGTGCCACCAGTGATGGGATGAGCGGGAGGGCAAATGAGCAGTTCTTC.

The chain recombines TRBV7-6 with TRBJ2-3, with 8 nucleotides matching TRBD2. With 2 bases clipped from V and 4 bases from J, the junction kept 14 bases outside the gene matches. The CDR3 runs 18 residues. The germline V gene has CDR1 SGHVS and CDR2 FNYEAQ. CDR3 loop: CASSLTRPGRGGADTQYF. CDR3 bases: TGTGCCAGCAGCTTAACCCGCCCGGGACGGGGGGGCGCAGATACGCAGTATTTT.

The chain combines TRBV6-2 or TRBV6-3 with TRBJ1-6; TRBD1 matches at 9 bases. Germline V gene lookup returns CDR1 MNHEY and CDR2 SVGEGT. The length of the CDR3 is 14 residues. Losses at the gene ends were 4 bases for V and 10 bases for J; bases not matched to a gene: 5. The CDR3 region is CASSLTGGESPLHF. In DNA form, the CDR3 reads TGTGCCAGCAGTTTGACAGGGGGAGAGTCACCCCTCCACTTT.

This chain uses TRBV30 with TRBJ1-3, with TRBD1 identical over 8 bases. Germline V CDR1 and CDR2: GTSNPN, SVGIG (reference sequence). This CDR3 region has 14 residues. The J segment lost 5 bases and the V segment lost 1 base, leaving 4 bases of the junction unmatched. The CDR3 sequence: CAWSARTGRNTIYF. CDR3 in DNA: TGTGCCTGGAGTGCTAGGACAGGGAGAAACACCATATATTTT.

This rearrangement joins TRBV11-3 to TRBJ1-2; 8 nucleotides match TRBD1. The J segment lost 4 bases and the V segment lost 4 bases, leaving 14 bases of the junction unmatched. The CDR3 runs to 17 residues. Germline V gene lookup returns CDR1 SGHNT and CDR2 YENEEA. The CDR3 is CASSYPPRGRSIYGYTF. The CDR3 DNA reads as TGTGCCAGCAGCTACCCTCCCAGGGGGCGTAGTATCTATGGCTACACCTTC.

The V call is TRBV10-3, the J call TRBJ2-7, with 15 bases lining up with TRBD2. From germline, CDR1 is ENHRY and CDR2 SYGVKD. This CDR3 spans 16 amino acids. The V gene end was trimmed by 10 bases and the J gene end by 0 bases; junction bases not matched to a gene: 7. Here the CDR3 reads CATGTSGRWSSYEQYF. As DNA, the CDR3 is TGTGCCACCGGGACTAGCGGGAGGTGGAGCTCCTACGAGCAGTACTTC.

In its sample, this clone was seen once. This chain links TRBV4-2 with TRBJ2-1; possibly TRBD2 for D (6 bases). Between the trimmed V and J ends, which lost 1 base and 7 bases, there was a span of 17 bases. The CDR3 is made up of 16 amino acids. Germline CDR1 LGHNA, CDR2 YNFKEQ. The DNA of the CDR3 is TGTGCCAGCAGCCAAGTCTCTACTAGCCAGGAGAATGAGCAGTTCTTC. This sequence encodes CASSQVSTSQENEQFF.

This sequence joins TRBV11-2 and TRBJ1-6, with D tentatively TRBD1 (5 bases). The CDR3 runs to 19 residues. Germline assignment: CDR1 SGHAT and CDR2 FQNNGV. V was trimmed by 1 base and J by 7 bases, leaving 23 bases between them. The CDR3 DNA reads as TGTGCCAGCAGCTTAGCTTATGGGGCATGGGGTAGTACCAATTCACCCCTCCACTTT. Protein sequence: CASSLAYGAWGSTNSPLHF.

J is TRBJ1-1 and V is TRBV30, with TRBD1 as a possible D gene (5 bases). In germline, CDR1 is GTSNPN, CDR2 SVGIG (reference sequence). Between the trimmed V and J ends, which lost 3 bases and 2 bases, there was a span of 10 bases. The CDR3 has 13 residues. The CDR3 protein is CAWRWGSNTEAFF. CDR3 DNA sequence: TGTGCCTGGAGGTGGGGCAGCAACACTGAAGCTTTCTTT.

The CDR3, as DNA: TGTGCCAGCAGCGTTGCGACAGGGCTCGGAGGTGAAAAACTGTTTTTT. This encodes CASSVATGLGGEKLFF. The chain joins TRBV9 to TRBJ1-4; 7 bases align to TRBD1. Losses at the gene ends were 2 bases for V and 7 bases for J; bases not matched to a gene: 11. Looked up from germline, CDR1 is SGDLS and CDR2 is YYNGEE. The CDR3 runs 16 residues.

This chain links TRBV2 with TRBJ2-4; TRBD2 matches at 13 bases. Germline CDR1 reads SNHLY; CDR2 reads FYNNEI. Trimming at V came to 5 bases and at J to 9 bases, leaving 10 bases not matched to a gene. This CDR3 is 16 amino acids long. CDR3 protein: CASSQGLAGIRRIQYF. CDR3 coding DNA: TGTGCCAGCAGTCAGGGACTAGCGGGAATTAGACGCATTCAGTACTTC.